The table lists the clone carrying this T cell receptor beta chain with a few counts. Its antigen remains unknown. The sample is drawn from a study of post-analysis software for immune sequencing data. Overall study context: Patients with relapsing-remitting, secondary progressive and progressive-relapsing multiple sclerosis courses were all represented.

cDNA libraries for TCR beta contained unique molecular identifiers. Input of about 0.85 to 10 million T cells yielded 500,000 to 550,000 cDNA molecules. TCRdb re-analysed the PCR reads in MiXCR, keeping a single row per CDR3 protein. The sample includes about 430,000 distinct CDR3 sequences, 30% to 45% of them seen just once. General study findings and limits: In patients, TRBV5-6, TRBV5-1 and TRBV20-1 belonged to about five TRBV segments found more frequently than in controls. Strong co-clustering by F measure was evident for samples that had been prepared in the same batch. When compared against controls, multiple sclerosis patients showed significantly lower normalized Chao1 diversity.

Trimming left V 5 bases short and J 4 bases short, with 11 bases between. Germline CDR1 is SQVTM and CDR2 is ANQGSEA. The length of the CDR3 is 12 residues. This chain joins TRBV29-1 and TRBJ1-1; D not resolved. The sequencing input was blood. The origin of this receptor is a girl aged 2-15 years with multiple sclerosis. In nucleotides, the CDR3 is TGCAGCGTTAAGGTGGTTGTCACTGAAGCTTTCTTT. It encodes CSVKVVVTEAFF.